A selection of T cell receptor beta chains follows, all from one sample in a study of cytomegalovirus exposure and HLA in healthy donors. Clones were sequenced by immunoSEQ multiplex PCR, and TCRdb holds only the in-frame ones, with some missing. Of around 150,000 clones listed, around 79% are singletons. The specimen was PBMCs. These receptors all stem from a man aged 40-55 years in good health and CMV-seropositive. Both conserved end residues are part of each CDR3. The D gene is left open where the match is weak. Clone size, where shown, is once, few, many, or a class for clones that have expanded.

CDR3 | DNA | size | J | V | D
CAISESTSSADTQYF | TGTGCCATCAGTGAGTCGACTAGCTCGGCAGATACGCAGTATTTT | NA | TRBJ2-3 | TRBV10-3 | TRBD2
CASSGRHTEAFF | TGTGCCAGCAGCGGGAGGCACACTGAAGCTTTCTTT | NA | TRBJ1-1 | TRBV11-3 | NA
CASTSGGIQETQYF | TGCGCCAGCACCTCGGGGGGAATACAAGAGACCCAGTACTTC | NA | TRBJ2-5 | TRBV5-1 | TRBD2
CASSRQGFDYGYTF | TGTGCCAGCAGTCGACAGGGGTTCGACTATGGCTACACCTTC | NA | TRBJ1-2 | TRBV6-5 | TRBD1
CASSPTGDTQYF | TGTGCCAGCAGCCCGACAGGAGATACGCAGTATTTT | NA | TRBJ2-3 | TRBV7-9 | NA
CASSLGLTREQFF | TGTGCCAGCAGCTTAGGGTTAACTCGGGAGCAGTTCTTC | NA | TRBJ2-1 | TRBV7-2 | NA
CASSIGAGSGHYEQYF | TGTGCCAGTAGTATAGGGGCCGGTAGCGGGCACTACGAGCAGTACTTC | NA | TRBJ2-7 | TRBV19 | TRBD2
CAWSAGTSGSLAGELFF | TGTGCCTGGAGTGCCGGGACTAGCGGTTCATTAGCCGGGGAGCTGTTTTTT | NA | TRBJ2-2 | TRBV30 | TRBD2
CASSQGQAYEQYF | TGTGCCAGCAGCCAGGGACAGGCCTACGAGCAGTACTTC | NA | TRBJ2-7 | TRBV11-2 | TRBD1
CASSLYEQYF | TGTGCCAGCAGCCTCTACGAGCAGTACTTC | NA | TRBJ2-7 | TRBV28 | NA
CASSLNTDEQYF | TGTGCCAGCAGCTTGAACACAGACGAGCAGTACTTC | NA | TRBJ2-7 | TRBV7-8 | NA
CSAQSSYNEQFF | TGCAGCGCTCAGTCCTCCTACAATGAGCAGTTCTTC | NA | TRBJ2-1 | TRBV29-1 | NA
CASSDRDNSPLHF | TGTGCCAGCAGTGACAGGGATAATTCACCCCTCCACTTT | few | TRBJ1-6 | TRBV6-1 | NA
CASSAGPEYQETQYF | TGTGCCAGCAGTGCTGGCCCAGAATACCAAGAGACCCAGTACTTC | NA | TRBJ2-5 | TRBV6-5 | NA
CASMRLAGTDTQYF | TGTGCCAGCATGAGGCTAGCGGGCACAGATACGCAGTATTTT | NA | TRBJ2-3 | TRBV6-6 | TRBD2
CIGDLNYGYTF | TGCATTGGAGACTTAAACTATGGCTACACCTTC | NA | TRBJ1-2 | TRBV20-1 | NA
CASSLWASSYEQYF | TGTGCCAGCAGTTTATGGGCTAGCAGCTACGAGCAGTACTTC | NA | TRBJ2-7 | TRBV28 | NA
CASSLSYSGEQYF | TGTGCCAGCAGCCTTAGCTACTCTGGGGAGCAGTACTTC | NA | TRBJ2-7 | TRBV6-5 | NA
CATTAFFGKLFF | TGTGCCACCACCGCCTTTTTCGGAAAACTGTTTTTT | NA | TRBJ1-4 | TRBV19 | NA
CAISLGRGGHTDTQYF | TGTGCCATCAGCCTCGGTCGGGGGGGCCACACAGATACGCAGTATTTT | NA | TRBJ2-3 | TRBV10-3 | TRBD2
CSAADRAAGYTF | TGCAGCGCAGCCGACAGGGCGGCTGGCTACACCTTC | NA | TRBJ1-2 | TRBV29-1 | TRBD1
CASSSSGTGAGYTF | TGTGCCAGCAGTTCTTCCGGGACAGGAGCTGGCTACACCTTC | NA | TRBJ1-2 | TRBV6-5 | TRBD1
CATSRDFGENEKLFF | TGTGCCACCAGCAGAGATTTCGGGGAGAATGAAAAACTGTTTTTT | few | TRBJ1-4 | TRBV15 | NA
CASSLEGRQFF | TGTGCCAGCAGCTTAGAAGGGAGACAGTTCTTC | NA | TRBJ2-1 | TRBV7-9 | NA
CASSIVIGGTGEKLFF | TGTGCCAGTAGTATAGTAATCGGGGGGACGGGTGAAAAACTGTTTTTT | NA | TRBJ1-4 | TRBV19 | NA
CASSPGDYGYTF | TGTGCCAGCAGCCCGGGGGACTATGGCTACACCTTC | few | TRBJ1-2 | TRBV5-6 | NA
CASSESIGGQPQHF | TGTGCCAGCAGTGAATCTATCGGGGGTCAGCCCCAGCATTTT | few | TRBJ1-5 | TRBV6-1 | NA
CASTLGGAAEAFF | TGTGCCAGCACTCTGGGGGGGGCGGCTGAAGCTTTCTTT | NA | TRBJ1-1 | TRBV7-6 | NA
CASSEQNSGNTIYF | TGTGCCAGCAGTGAACAGAACTCTGGAAACACCATATATTTT | once | TRBJ1-3 | TRBV6-1 | NA
CASSSRETGLAGREETQYF | TGTGCCAGCAGTTCTAGAGAAACGGGACTAGCGGGAAGGGAGGAGACCCAGTACTTC | NA | TRBJ2-5 | TRBV27 | TRBD2
CASSLRSGTGSISYGYTF | TGTGCCAGCAGTCTTAGATCCGGGACAGGGAGTATTAGCTATGGCTACACCTTC | NA | TRBJ1-2 | TRBV27 | TRBD1
CASSVDRGLNSPLHF | TGTGCCAGCAGCGTTGACAGGGGGCTGAATTCACCCCTCCACTTT | NA | TRBJ1-6 | TRBV9 | TRBD1
CASSTSRDRAGNTIYF | TGTGCCAGCAGTACGTCCCGGGACAGGGCTGGAAACACCATATATTTT | NA | TRBJ1-3 | TRBV28 | TRBD1
CASSIRRQGSGFYTF | TGTGCCAGTAGTATCCGCCGACAGGGGAGCGGTTTCTACACCTTC | NA | TRBJ1-2 | TRBV19 | TRBD1
CASSFGAATDTQYF | TGTGCCAGCAGCTTTGGGGCAGCCACAGATACGCAGTATTTT | NA | TRBJ2-3 | TRBV7-3 | NA
CASSMTAGTANTEAFF | TGTGCCAGTAGTATGACGGCCGGGACAGCAAACACTGAAGCTTTCTTT | NA | TRBJ1-1 | TRBV19 | TRBD1
CASSIAGSGANVLTF | TGTGCCAGTAGTATAGCAGGCAGTGGGGCCAACGTCCTGACTTTC | NA | TRBJ2-6 | TRBV19 | NA
CASSNRDRDTDTQYF | TGTGCCAGCAGCAACCGGGACAGGGACACAGATACGCAGTATTTT | few | TRBJ2-3 | TRBV9 | TRBD1
CASIGGRVGSGELFF | TGTGCCAGTATCGGCGGGAGAGTGGGTTCCGGGGAGCTGTTTTTT | NA | TRBJ2-2 | TRBV11-2 | TRBD2
CASTLGTAIEQYF | TGTGCCAGCACATTGGGGACAGCCATCGAGCAGTACTTC | once | TRBJ2-7 | TRBV5-6 | TRBD1
CASSSAGTRDEKLFF | TGCGCCAGCAGCTCCGCAGGAACCAGAGATGAAAAACTGTTTTTT | NA | TRBJ1-4 | TRBV5-1 | NA
CASSQEDLADQPQHF | TGTGCCAGCAGCCAAGAAGACTTGGCTGATCAGCCCCAGCATTTT | once | TRBJ1-5 | TRBV4-2 | NA
CSGGEGRNTEAFF | TGCAGCGGGGGGGAGGGGAGGAACACTGAAGCTTTCTTT | NA | TRBJ1-1 | TRBV29-1 | NA
CASRTGTANTEAFF | TGCGCCAGCAGAACCGGGACAGCGAACACTGAAGCTTTCTTT | few | TRBJ1-1 | TRBV5-1 | TRBD1
CASSFSALRGRTEAFF | TGTGCCAGCAGCTTCTCGGCGCTCAGGGGGCGGACTGAAGCTTTCTTT | NA | TRBJ1-1 | TRBV11-2 | TRBD1
CASSLGGDAPEQYF | TGTGCCAGCAGCTTGGGGGGAGACGCGCCCGAGCAGTACTTC | NA | TRBJ2-7 | TRBV5-4 | NA
CAIKRTSGIYNEQFF | TGTGCCATCAAGCGGACTAGCGGGATCTACAATGAGCAGTTCTTC | few | TRBJ2-1 | TRBV10-3 | TRBD2
CASSLILPDTQYF | TGTGCCAGCAGCTTAATCCTCCCAGATACGCAGTATTTT | NA | TRBJ2-3 | TRBV11-2 | NA